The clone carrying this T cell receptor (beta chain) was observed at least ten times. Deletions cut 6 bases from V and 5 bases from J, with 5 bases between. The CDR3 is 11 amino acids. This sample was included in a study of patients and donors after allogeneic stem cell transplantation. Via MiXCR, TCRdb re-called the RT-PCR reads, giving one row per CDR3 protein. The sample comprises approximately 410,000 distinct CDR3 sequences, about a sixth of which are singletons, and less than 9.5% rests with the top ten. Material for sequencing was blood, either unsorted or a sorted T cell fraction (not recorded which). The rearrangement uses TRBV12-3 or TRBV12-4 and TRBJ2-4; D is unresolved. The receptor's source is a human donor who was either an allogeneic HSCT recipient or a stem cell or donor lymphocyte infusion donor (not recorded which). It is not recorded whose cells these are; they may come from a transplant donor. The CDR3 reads CASRRENIQYF. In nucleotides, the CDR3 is TGTGCCAGCAGAAGGGAAAACATTCAGTACTTC.